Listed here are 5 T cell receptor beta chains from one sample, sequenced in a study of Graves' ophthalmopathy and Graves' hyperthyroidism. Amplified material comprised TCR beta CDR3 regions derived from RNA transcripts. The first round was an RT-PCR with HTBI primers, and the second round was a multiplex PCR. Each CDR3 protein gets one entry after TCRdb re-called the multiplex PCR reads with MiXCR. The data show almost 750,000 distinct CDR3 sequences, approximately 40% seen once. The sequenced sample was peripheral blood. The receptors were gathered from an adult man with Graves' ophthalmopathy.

CDR3 in DNA: TGCAGTGCTCCTCTCAACCTACAGGGTATGGGGCTGTTTTTT. Its protein is CSAPLNLQGMGLFF. The chain joins TRBV20-1 to TRBJ1-4, with TRBD1 as a possible D gene (6 bases). CDR1 DFQATT and CDR2 SNEGSKA come from the germline V gene (reference sequence). Trimming left V 5 bases short and J 14 bases short, with 24 bases between. This CDR3 has 14 residues.

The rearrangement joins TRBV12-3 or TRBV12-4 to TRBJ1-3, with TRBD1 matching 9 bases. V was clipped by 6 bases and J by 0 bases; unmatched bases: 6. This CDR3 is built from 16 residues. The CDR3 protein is CASRGTGTYSGNTIYF. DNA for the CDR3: TGTGCCAGCAGAGGGACAGGGACGTACTCTGGAAACACCATATATTTT.

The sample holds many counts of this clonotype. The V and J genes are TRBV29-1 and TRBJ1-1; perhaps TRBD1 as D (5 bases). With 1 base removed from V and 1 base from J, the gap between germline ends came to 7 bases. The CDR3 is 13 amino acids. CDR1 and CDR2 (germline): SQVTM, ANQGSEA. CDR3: CSVEVQGNTEAFF. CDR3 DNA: TGCAGCGTTGAAGTTCAGGGGAACACTGAAGCTTTCTTT. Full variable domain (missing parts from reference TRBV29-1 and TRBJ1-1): SAVISQKPSRDICQRGTSLTIQCQVDSQVTMMFWYRQQPGQSLTLIATANQGSEATYESGFVIDKFPISRPNLTFSTLTVSNMSPEDSSIYLCSVEVQGNTEAFFGQGTRLTVV.

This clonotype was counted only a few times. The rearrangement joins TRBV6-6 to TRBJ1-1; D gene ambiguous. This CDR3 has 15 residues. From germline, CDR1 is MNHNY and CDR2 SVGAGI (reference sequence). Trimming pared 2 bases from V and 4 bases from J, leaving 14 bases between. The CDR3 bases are TGTGCCAGCAGTTACATGAGTCTGGCGGGCACTGAAGCTTTCTTT. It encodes CASSYMSLAGTEAFF.

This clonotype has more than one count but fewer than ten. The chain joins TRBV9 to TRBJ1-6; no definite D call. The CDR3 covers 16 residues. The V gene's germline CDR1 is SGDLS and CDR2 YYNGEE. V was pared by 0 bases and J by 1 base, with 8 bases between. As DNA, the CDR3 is TGTGCCAGCAGCGTAGAAGGAGGGTCCTATAATTCACCCCTCCACTTT. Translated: CASSVEGGSYNSPLHF.